The entry below describes one T cell receptor (beta chain). The CDR3 is 15 residues long. Germline values: CDR1 MDHEN, CDR2 SYDVKM. V gave up 10 bases and J gave up 4 bases, with 22 bases separating them. These data come from a study of blood T cell repertoires in COVID-19. Study background: Spain, Italy and the United States supplied samples that represented acute and convalescent COVID-19. Nucleic acid was either cDNA or gDNA, and it came from T cells, B-cell-depleted T cells, or PBMCs.

As handled by the study authors: Nucleated cell number was recorded as an estimate derived from reference gene primer amplification. Libraries were prepared by immunoSEQ multiplex PCR; TCRdb keeps only in-frame clonotypes and omits some of them. The DNA was the basis for D and trimming; V, J and clone size are from that table. The sample holds 60,000 to 70,000 clones, around 90% seen once. Sequencing used peripheral blood. V and J are TRBV28 and TRBJ1-2; D not certain. The receptor comes from a human donor in a cohort sampled during active COVID-19. DNA for the CDR3: TGTGCCACCATAGGTAAAGGCAGGTACGCCTATGGCTACACCTTC. Protein sequence: CATIGKGRYAYGYTF.